This paragraph reports one T cell receptor beta chain. Its antigen is unknown. The CDR3 extends over 15 amino acids. V was pared by 0 bases and J by 6 bases, with 8 bases of the junction left unmatched. The V gene's germline CDR1 is DFQATT and CDR2 SNEGSKA (reference sequence). The data were obtained in a study of identical twins. Findings and caveats of the study: Insertion counts were lower in abundant cord blood beta clonotypes, a trend that memory repertoires did not show. Invariant populations such as MAIT and iNKT cells could partly muddle zero-insertion analyses.

After template switching added a universal primer site, the resulting cDNA carried unique molecular identifiers. TCRdb re-derived calls from the 5' RACE reads in MiXCR, one entry per CDR3 protein. There are approximately 500,000 distinct CDR3 sequences in the sample; 20% to 25% occur only once, and about 2.7% lies in the top ten. The sample was also linked to a second study, of T cells expressing NK-cell markers. That work states: The study found these clonotypes also leading the CD3+CD56-NKG2C+ fraction in a few donors.

The origin of this receptor is a woman between 18 and 29 years old in good health. The sample was CD4+ T cells sorted from blood. V gene TRBV20-1 combines with J gene TRBJ2-1, with TRBD2 matching 7 bases. The CDR3 nucleotides read TGCAGTGCTAGAGATGTTGAGCGGGGCCGCAATGAGCAGTTCTTC. Translation gives CSARDVERGRNEQFF.